This T cell receptor beta chain was sequenced in a study of beta chain features in type 1 diabetes (dated by TCRdb to the late 2010s). With regard to the full study: Patients and healthy donors did not differ in mean age, gender distribution, total cell number or subset yield. A total of some 110 million sorted cells were examined across all samples, and a strong correlation was observed between cell number per subset and RNA yield. In the study, TCRB repertoires of sorted circulating CD4+ T cell subsets from recently diagnosed type 1 diabetes patients were compared with those of matched healthy donors. Regulatory and stem cell-like memory subsets were isolated from only 8 patients and about eight healthy donors, whereas naive and central memory subsets came from all 30 or so donors.

Comment on this clone: The specificity of this receptor is unknown. Base qualities were left out, and no much larger clone turns up one base away.

The CDR3 numbers 12 residues from cysteine through phenylalanine. The CDR3 DNA has 36 bases and is translated from base 1. The V end loses 1 base and the J end loses 8 bases, and a stretch of 11 bases separates them. From the germline V gene, CDR1 is SQVTM and CDR2 is ANQGSEA. The investigation overall reported the following: Shorter templates might have been favored by PCR, but patient and control samples were amplified and corrected together, so both groups would have been affected equally by any skew. HLA sub-analyses involved small numbers of individuals, so any influence of HLA type on TCRB rearrangement remained unresolved. Fewer insertions and more nucleotide deletions at VDJ recombination sites were observed in patients with type 1 diabetes, implying thymic rearrangement abnormalities. Because cDNA rather than genomic DNA was sequenced, highly expressing activated cells could have been over-represented, although no difference in activation and CD3 levels was found between groups. In all four CD4+ subsets, TCRB CDR3 length was moderately but significantly shorter in type 1 diabetes patients. The naive, central memory and regulatory TCRB repertoires appeared to resemble one another more closely among patients than among healthy donors.

The entire amount of isolated RNA was reverse transcribed using the High Capacity cDNA Reverse Transcription Kit, so the sequenced TCRB transcripts were expressed ones. Deep immunoSEQ sequencing was applied to naive, central memory and regulatory T cell samples, giving an average of about 3.4 million total reads per sample. Sorted cells were lysed in RLT buffer, and RNA was extracted using DNase-treated RNeasy Micro or Mini kits according to cell number. To prevent cross-contamination, every cell subset was processed on its own, while patient and healthy donor samples were processed together. Using the immunoSEQ multiplex PCR, TCRB sequences were amplified from cDNA into 87-bp fragments spanning the CDR3 region. Sequencing of the amplicons was done on the Illumina HiSeq platform. Turning to the authors' computational methods: Synthetic template baselines were used to correct PCR bias computationally, reads within Hamming distance 2 were collapsed together, and singletons that could not be merged were discarded. Reads were aligned to IMGT to assign V, D and J genes, CDR3 length, and insertions or deletions at six rearrangement sites. Within each subset, clonotype counts were normalized to sorted cell number, after which true diversity and Gini coefficients were computed with the tcR R package. The overlap coefficient, calculated on TCRB nucleotide sequences, was used to measure repertoire sharing. As a proxy for the pre-selection repertoire, out-of-frame TCRB sequences from naive cells were analyzed. TCRdb took this table from immuneACCESS and kept in-frame rearrangements with V and J called. Such tables lack part of the clones; where checked against another copy, unresolved V genes explain under half of the gap, and the rest is unexplained. V, J and clone size reflect that table, while D and trimming were determined from the DNA. The sample table records fewer than 650,000 clones; roughly 16% of these occur just once. About 0.086% of the sample goes to the ten largest clones.

Each donor gave one peripheral blood draw, averaging around 120 mL, which was collected into heparinised tubes. Using a panel that included CD45RO, CCR7, CD25, CD127, CD95 and CD27, naive, central memory, regulatory and stem cell-like memory CD4+ T cells were sorted on a BD FACSAria II. Every sorted population had a purity above 95%. PBMCs were isolated right away by Lymphoprep density gradient centrifugation and were stained directly, without culture. So that batch effects would be minimized, each experiment stained and sorted samples in pairs, pairing one healthy donor with one patient. The sequencing input was naive CD4+ T cells from blood. The cell subset or site label, read with the paper, signifies: true naive CD4+ T cells. This TCR was sampled from a man younger than 35 in good health. This sequence uses TRBV29-1 and TRBJ1-2, with no D gene named confidently. The CDR3 corresponds to CSVEATPRGYTF. The nucleotides read TGCAGCGTTGAAGCCACACCGAGGGGCTACACCTTC.